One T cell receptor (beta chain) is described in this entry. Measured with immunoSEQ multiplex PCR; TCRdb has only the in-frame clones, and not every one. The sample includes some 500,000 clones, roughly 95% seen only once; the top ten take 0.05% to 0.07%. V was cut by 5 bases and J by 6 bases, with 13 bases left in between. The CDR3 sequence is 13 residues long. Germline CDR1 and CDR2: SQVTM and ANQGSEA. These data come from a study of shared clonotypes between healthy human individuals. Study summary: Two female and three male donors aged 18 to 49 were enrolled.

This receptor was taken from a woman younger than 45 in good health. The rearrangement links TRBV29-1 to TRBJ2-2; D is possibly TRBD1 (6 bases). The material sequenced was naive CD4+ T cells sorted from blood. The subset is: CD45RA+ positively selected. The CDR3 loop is CSVPEGGPGELFF. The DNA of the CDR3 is TGCAGCGTTCCGGAAGGGGGTCCCGGGGAGCTGTTTTTT.